A single TCR beta chain is shown here with its context. Its recognized antigen is unknown. Base-call qualities are not available, and no considerably larger clone is one nucleotide away. The sample belongs to a study of blood T cell repertoires in COVID-19 (dated by TCRdb to the early 2020s). Background on the whole study: Samples covering the acute and convalescent phases of COVID-19 were provided by collaborators in the United States, Italy and Spain. Where available, HLA class I and class II types were taken from metadata supplied by the sample provider and were not determined by assay-based typing. The repertoires were released in a freely available public database meant as a resource for research on the immune response to SARS-CoV-2. Deeply sampled blood TCRbeta repertoires from subjects exposed to, actively infected with, or recovered from COVID-19 were included in the dataset. Samples were obtained from the ongoing ImmuneRACE study (first 160 participants) and from some 1,300 subjects provided by 6 global collaborators. The sample metadata nearly always contained a de-identified subject ID, COVID-19 status, age in years and sex. The material from the prospective study consisted of cDNA or gDNA derived from T cells, B-cell-depleted T cells, or PBMCs. Broad study findings and their caveats: The quantity of clinical and demographic metadata differed by source and by participant and was supplied without curation.

TCRbeta CDR3 regions were amplified from genomic DNA using the immunoSEQ Assay, a bias-controlled multiplex PCR. Turning to the authors' computational methods: The number of nucleated cells in each sample was estimated by amplification of reference gene primers within the assay. To quantify the absolute abundance of each unique TCRbeta CDR3 rearrangement, sequence reads were collapsed and filtered. For each sample, productive Simpson clonality was calculated as the square root of Simpson's diversity index over productive rearrangements. Here the immuneACCESS table is served through TCRdb, limited to in-frame sequences with V and J called. Missing clones are a known gap in these copies; in checked studies unresolved V genes cover under half, and the rest lacks a known reason. The D gene and trimming were derived from the DNA, and the V and J assignments and clone size from that table. Here the sample has more than 250,000 clones; about 89% occur a single time. The ten largest account for approximately 5.3% of the sample.

Participants in the prospective study were aged about 18 to 95 years, lived in 24 United States geographic areas, and enrolled through a virtual design. To assign participants to cohorts, the prospective study relied on clinical history that participants themselves reported in a screening survey and a study questionnaire. For ImmuneRACE Cohort 3, a participant was defined as recovered based on two consecutive negative NP/OP PCR tests, clearance by a healthcare professional, or resolution of symptoms. In the prospective study, whole blood, serum and a nasopharyngeal or oropharyngeal swab were collected from each participant by mobile phlebotomists. Prospective study participants could optionally give additional blood draws and questionnaires over a roughly two-month period. Before DNA extraction, blood samples from the prospective study were shipped at room temperature or frozen. Trimming removed 4 bases from V and 4 bases from J; the gene matches leave 4 bases unexplained. Measured from the cysteine to the phenylalanine, the CDR3 is 14 residues long. Of the read, only the CDR3 DNA is kept; its 42 bases are in frame from base 1. Based on the germline V gene, the CDR1 and CDR2 sequences are SGHAT and FQNNGV.

This clonotype was obtained from a woman aged 30 to 39 who had recovered from COVID-19. The sequenced material came from PBMCs or T cells enriched from blood (not recorded which). The chain is encoded by TRBV11-2 joined to TRBJ2-7; the central 10 bases match TRBD1. At the DNA level, the sequence is TGTGCCAGCAGCTCCGGGACAGGGGCTTACGAGCAGTACTTC. Translated, it reads CASSSGTGAYEQYF.